This T cell receptor beta chain derives from a study of shared clonotypes between healthy human individuals. Study-wide context: Per donor, three plates held CD4 naive cells, three held CD4 memory, two held CD8 naive and one held CD8 memory.

This clone was counted a few times. Antigen: not known. The sample carries other DNA sequences with the same CDR3. Terminally differentiated effector memory CD45RA+ cells were left out of the naive CD8 fraction, which was CD45RO-negative and positively selected for CCR7. Each donor was a Caucasian adult residing in Nashville, Tennessee. Sequencing was performed with immunoSEQ multiplex PCR; in TCRdb, only in-frame clones are kept and a portion is missing. The table records about 870,000 clones, nearly 95% of them present only once. Germline CDR1 reads SNHLY; CDR2 reads FYNNEI. The V end lost 6 bases, the J end lost 4 bases, and 3 bases lay between the germline ends. CDR3 length: 10 residues. Findings of the study overall: Naive subsets, compared against memory subsets, generally had larger estimated richness values.

Sequenced: naive CD8+ T cells sorted from blood. The sequence was obtained from a man younger than 40 in good health. This rearrangement joins TRBV2 to TRBJ1-1; no definite D call. CDR3 region: CASRGTEAFF. CDR3 in DNA: TGTGCCAGCAGGGGCACTGAAGCTTTCTTT. Based on the CDR3 plus reference TRBV2 and TRBJ1-1, the full variable domain is EPEVTQTPSHQVTQMGQEVILRCVPISNHLYFYWYRQILGQKVEFLVSFYNNEISEKSEIFDDQFSVERPDGSNFTLKIRSTKLEDSAMYFCASRGTEAFFGQGTRLTVV.